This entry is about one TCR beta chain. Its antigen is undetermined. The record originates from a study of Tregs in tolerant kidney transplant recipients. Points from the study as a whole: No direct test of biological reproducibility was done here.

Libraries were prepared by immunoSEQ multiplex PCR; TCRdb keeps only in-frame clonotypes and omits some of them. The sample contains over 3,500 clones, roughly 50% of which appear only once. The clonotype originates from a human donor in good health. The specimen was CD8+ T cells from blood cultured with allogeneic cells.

The CDR3, as DNA: TGTGCCAGCAGCTTAGGCGAGGGGGGGAATGAGCAGTTCTTC. This gives the protein CASSLGEGGNEQFF. The chain links TRBV7-6 to TRBJ2-1; TRBD2 might be the D (7 bases). CDR3 length equals 14 residues. Germline V CDR1 and CDR2: SGHVS, FNYEAQ. V gave up 1 base and J gave up 7 bases, with 11 bases separating them.